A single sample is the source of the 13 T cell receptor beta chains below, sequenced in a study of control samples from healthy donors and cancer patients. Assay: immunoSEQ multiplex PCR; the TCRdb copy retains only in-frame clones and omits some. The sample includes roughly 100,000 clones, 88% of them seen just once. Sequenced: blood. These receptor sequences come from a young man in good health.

The CDR3: CAWKRLAGGPEEQYF. DNA of the CDR3: TGTGCCTGGAAGAGGTTGGCGGGAGGGCCAGAAGAGCAGTACTTC. The chain employs TRBV30 and TRBJ2-7; 9 bases line up with TRBD2. From germline, CDR1 is GTSNPN and CDR2 SVGIG (reference sequence). The CDR3 spans 15 residues. Trimming at V came to 4 bases and at J to 7 bases, leaving 14 bases not matched to a gene.

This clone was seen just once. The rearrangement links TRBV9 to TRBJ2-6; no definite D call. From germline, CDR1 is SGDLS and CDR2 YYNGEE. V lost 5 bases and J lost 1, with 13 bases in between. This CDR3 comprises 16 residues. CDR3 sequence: CASRGIIGSGANVLTF. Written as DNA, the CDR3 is TGTGCCAGCAGGGGCATTATCGGGTCTGGGGCCAACGTCCTGACTTTC.

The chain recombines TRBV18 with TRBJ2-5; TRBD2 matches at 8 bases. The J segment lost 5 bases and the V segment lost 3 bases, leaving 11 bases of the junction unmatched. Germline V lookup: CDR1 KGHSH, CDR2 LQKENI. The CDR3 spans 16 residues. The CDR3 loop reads CASSPTSGPQGETQYF. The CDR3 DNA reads TGTGCCAGCTCACCTACTAGCGGCCCCCAAGGGGAGACCCAGTACTTC.

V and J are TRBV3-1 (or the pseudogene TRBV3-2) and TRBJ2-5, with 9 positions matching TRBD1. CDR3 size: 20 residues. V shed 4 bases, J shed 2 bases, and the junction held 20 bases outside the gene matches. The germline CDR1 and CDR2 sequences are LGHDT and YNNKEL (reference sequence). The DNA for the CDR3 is TGTGCCAGCAGCCGATCGTGGTCGGTTACAGGGGGCCCGGGTCAAGAGACCCAGTACTTC. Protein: CASSRSWSVTGGPGQETQYF.

CDR3 residues: CASSLERGQNYGYTF. The CDR3 DNA reads TGTGCCAGCAGCTTAGAAAGGGGACAGAACTATGGCTACACCTTC. The chain is built from TRBV7-6 and TRBJ1-2; 7 bases agree with TRBD1. The V gene end was trimmed by 1 base and the J gene end by 2 bases; junction bases not matched to a gene: 4. Germline V gene lookup returns CDR1 SGHVS and CDR2 FNYEAQ. The CDR3 loop spans 15 amino acids.

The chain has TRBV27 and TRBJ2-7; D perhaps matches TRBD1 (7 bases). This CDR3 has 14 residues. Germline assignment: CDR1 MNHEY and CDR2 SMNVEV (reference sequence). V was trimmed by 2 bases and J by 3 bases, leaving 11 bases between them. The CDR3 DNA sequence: TGTGCCAGCAGTTTAGCGCGGGACAGCTACGAGCAGTACTTC. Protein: CASSLARDSYEQYF.

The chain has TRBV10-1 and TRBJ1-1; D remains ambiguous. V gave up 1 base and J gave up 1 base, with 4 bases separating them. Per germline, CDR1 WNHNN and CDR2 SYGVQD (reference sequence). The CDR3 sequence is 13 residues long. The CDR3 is CASSEYGNTEAFF. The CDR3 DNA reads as TGCGCCAGCAGTGAGTATGGGAACACTGAAGCTTTCTTT.

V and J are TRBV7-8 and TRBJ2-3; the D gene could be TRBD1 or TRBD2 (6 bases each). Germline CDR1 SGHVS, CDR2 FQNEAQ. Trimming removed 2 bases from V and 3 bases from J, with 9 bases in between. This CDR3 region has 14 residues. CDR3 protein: CASSLRGATDTQYF. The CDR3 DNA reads TGTGCCAGCAGCTTAAGGGGGGCAACAGATACGCAGTATTTT.

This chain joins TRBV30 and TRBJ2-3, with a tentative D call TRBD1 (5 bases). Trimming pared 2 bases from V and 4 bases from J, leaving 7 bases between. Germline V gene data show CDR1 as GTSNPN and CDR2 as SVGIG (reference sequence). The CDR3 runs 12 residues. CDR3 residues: CAWSQGADTQYF. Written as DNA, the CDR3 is TGTGCCTGGAGTCAAGGGGCAGATACGCAGTATTTT.

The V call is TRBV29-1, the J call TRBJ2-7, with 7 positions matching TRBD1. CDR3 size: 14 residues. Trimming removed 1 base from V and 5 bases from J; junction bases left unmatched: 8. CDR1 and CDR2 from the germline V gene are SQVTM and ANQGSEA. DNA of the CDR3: TGCAGCGTTGAAGGCCGTGGCAGGGGGAACGAGCAGTACTTC. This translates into CSVEGRGRGNEQYF.

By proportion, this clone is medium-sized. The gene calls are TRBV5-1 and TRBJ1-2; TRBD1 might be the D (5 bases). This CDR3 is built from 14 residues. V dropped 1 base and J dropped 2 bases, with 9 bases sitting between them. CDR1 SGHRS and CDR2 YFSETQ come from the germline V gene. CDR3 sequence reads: CASSLQAGNYGYTF. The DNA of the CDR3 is TGCGCCAGCAGCTTGCAAGCAGGGAACTATGGCTACACCTTC.

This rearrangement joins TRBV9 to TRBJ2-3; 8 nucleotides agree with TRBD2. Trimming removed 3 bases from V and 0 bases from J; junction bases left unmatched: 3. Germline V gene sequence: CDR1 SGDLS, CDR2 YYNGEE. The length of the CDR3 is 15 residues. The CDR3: CASSASGGSTDTQYF. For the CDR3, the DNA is TGTGCCAGCAGCGCCAGCGGGGGTAGCACAGATACGCAGTATTTT.

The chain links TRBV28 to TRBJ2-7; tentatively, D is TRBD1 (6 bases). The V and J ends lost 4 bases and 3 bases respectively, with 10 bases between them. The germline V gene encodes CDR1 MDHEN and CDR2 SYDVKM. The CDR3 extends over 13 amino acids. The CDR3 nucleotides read TGTGCCAGCAGTTACACAGGGTTCTACGAGCAGTACTTC. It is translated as CASSYTGFYEQYF.